The 18 T cell receptor beta chains below all came from one sample that was sequenced in a study of CD8 T cells in Susac syndrome. cDNA came from about 0.5 to 1 ug RNA primed by random hexamers. Via MiXCR, TCRdb re-called the immunoSEQ multiplex PCR reads, giving one row per CDR3 protein. Of roughly 200,000 distinct CDR3 sequences listed, about 91% are singletons. Specimen: CD4+ T cells from PBMCs. These TCRs come from a human donor with Susac syndrome.

This sequence joins TRBV5-1 and TRBJ2-7, with a tentative D call TRBD1 (6 bases). The germline gives CDR1 SGHRS, CDR2 YFSETQ. This CDR3 spans 16 amino acids. V gave up 2 bases and J gave up 0 bases, with 15 bases separating them. This CDR3 is CASSLLPRDTSYEQYF. The CDR3 DNA sequence: TGCGCCAGCAGCTTACTCCCCCGGGACACCTCCTACGAGCAGTACTTC.

The V call is TRBV7-3, the J call TRBJ2-2; D call uncertain. The germline CDR1 and CDR2 sequences are SGHTA and FQGTGA. The CDR3 is made up of 16 amino acids. V was cut by 5 bases and J by 4 bases, with 17 bases left in between. The CDR3: CASSKYSASTTGELFF. CDR3 nucleotide sequence: TGTGCCAGCAGCAAATATAGTGCTTCCACCACCGGGGAGCTGTTTTTT.

A few counts support this clonotype. The chain links TRBV30 to TRBJ1-5, with a tentative D call TRBD1 (5 bases). The CDR3 runs to 13 residues. Looked up from germline, CDR1 is GTSNPN and CDR2 is SVGIG (reference sequence). Trimming removed 1 base from V and 2 bases from J, with 6 bases in between. CDR3 amino acids: CAWSGGGNQPQHF. For the CDR3, the DNA is TGTGCCTGGAGTGGGGGGGGCAATCAGCCCCAGCATTTT.

The chain couples TRBV20-1 to TRBJ2-5; D might be TRBD1 or TRBD2, each matching 5 bases. CDR1 and CDR2 (germline): DFQATT, SNEGSKA (reference sequence). CDR3 length: 15 residues. V lost 4 bases and J 0 bases, leaving 15 bases between the germline ends. The CDR3 protein is CSAIWWGKHQETQYF. The CDR3 DNA follows: TGCAGTGCTATCTGGTGGGGGAAGCACCAAGAGACCCAGTACTTC.

The V gene is TRBV28, the J gene TRBJ1-1; D perhaps matches TRBD1 (6 bases). CDR3 size: 15 residues. V lost 7 bases to trimming and J lost 3 bases, with 18 bases between them. Germline V gene sequence: CDR1 MDHEN, CDR2 SYDVKM. The DNA of the CDR3 is TGTGCCAGCACCCTCCCCCAGGGGCGCTACACTGAAGCTTTCTTT. Its translation is CASTLPQGRYTEAFF.

This clonotype has only a few counts. This rearrangement joins TRBV6-5 to TRBJ1-1; unclear D gene. CDR3 length: 14 amino acids. Germline V CDR1 and CDR2: MNHEY, SVGAGI. Deletions cut 0 bases from V and 4 bases from J, with 9 bases between. CDR3 coding DNA: TGTGCCAGCAGTTACTCGAGTTTGGGCACTGAAGCTTTCTTT. Amino acid sequence: CASSYSSLGTEAFF.

The chain has TRBV5-1 and TRBJ2-7, with TRBD1 as a possible D gene (6 bases). There are 13 residues in the CDR3. The V end was cut by 5 bases, the J end by 3 bases, with 12 bases between. From germline, CDR1 is SGHRS and CDR2 YFSETQ. DNA for the CDR3: TGCGCCAGCAGGGGACAACGGGGCTACGAGCAGTACTTC. Its translation is CASRGQRGYEQYF.

The J gene is TRBJ1-3, the V gene TRBV5-6; D gene unclear. Germline CDR1 and CDR2: SGHDT and YYEEEE. V dropped 5 bases and J dropped 0 bases, with 12 bases sitting between them. The CDR3 runs to 15 residues. The DNA of the CDR3 is TGTGCCAGCAGATACGGATATAACTCTGGAAACACCATATATTTT. Encoded protein: CASRYGYNSGNTIYF.

This rearrangement joins TRBV5-6 to TRBJ1-5; no firm D call. The V end lost 1 base, the J end lost 6 bases, and 17 bases lay between the germline ends. From germline, CDR1 is SGHDT and CDR2 YYEEEE. The CDR3 sequence is 16 residues long. CDR3 region: CASSLFKTALGQPQHF. CDR3 DNA: TGTGCCAGCAGCTTGTTCAAGACGGCCCTAGGTCAGCCCCAGCATTTT.

The CDR3 nucleotides are TGTGCCACCAGTGCCACGGGATTAGCGGGAGGGGGAGAGACCCAGTACTTC. It encodes CATSATGLAGGGETQYF. The rearrangement uses TRBV24-1 and TRBJ2-5; 11 bases agree with TRBD2. CDR3 size: 17 residues. The germline V gene encodes CDR1 KGHDR and CDR2 SFDVKD. The V and J ends lost 5 bases and 4 bases, in that order; junction bases with no gene match: 11.

The rearrangement links TRBV12-3 or TRBV12-4 to TRBJ2-1; D is perhaps TRBD2 (7 bases). Trimming pared 3 bases from V and 7 bases from J, leaving 13 bases between. The CDR3 contains 14 residues. CDR3: CASSLNGGRNEQFF. The CDR3 coding sequence is TGTGCCAGCAGTTTGAACGGGGGGCGGAATGAGCAGTTCTTC.

This rearrangement joins TRBV2 to TRBJ2-2; D is possibly TRBD2 (6 bases). Trimming took 7 bases from V and 2 from J, leaving 14 bases between them. The CDR3 contains 15 residues. The germline gives CDR1 SNHLY, CDR2 FYNNEI. As DNA, the CDR3 is TGTGCCAGCAAGGTTAATAGCGGTAACACCGGGGAGCTGTTTTTT. Its protein product is CASKVNSGNTGELFF.

This sequence joins TRBV2 and TRBJ1-1; perhaps TRBD1 as D (5 bases). This CDR3 is built from 12 residues. Looked up from germline, CDR1 is SNHLY and CDR2 is FYNNEI. V lost 3 bases, J lost 6 bases, and 8 bases lay in between. The CDR3 region has the DNA TGTGCCAGCAGTGATAGGGGACCTGAAGCTTTCTTT. Protein sequence: CASSDRGPEAFF.

In DNA, the CDR3 is TGTGCCAGCAGTTTATCGACCGGGACAGGGGGAAGTCTAGGCACTGAAGCTTTCTTT. This encodes CASSLSTGTGGSLGTEAFF. The chain uses TRBV27 and TRBJ1-1; TRBD1 agrees at 11 bases. J gave up 4 bases and V 0 bases, and 13 bases lay outside the gene matches. Germline lookup yields CDR1 MNHEY and CDR2 SMNVEV (reference sequence). CDR3 size: 19 residues.

V usage is TRBV24-1 and J usage is TRBJ2-6, with TRBD2 as a possible D gene (6 bases). Germline loops: CDR1 KGHDR, CDR2 SFDVKD. Between the trimmed V and J ends, which lost 5 bases and 0 bases, there was a span of 7 bases. There are 15 residues in the CDR3. The DNA for the CDR3 is TGTGCCACCAGTGGGAGGGTCTCTGGGGCCAACGTCCTGACTTTC. Amino acid sequence: CATSGRVSGANVLTF.

In this sample, this clonotype turned up a few times. The CDR3 here is CASSLDPTDYYGYTF. CDR3 coding DNA: TGTGCCAGCAGCTTAGATCCGACAGACTACTATGGCTACACCTTC. V usage is TRBV11-2 and J usage is TRBJ1-2; a weak D match, TRBD1 (5 bases). Germline V gene data show CDR1 as SGHAT and CDR2 as FQNNGV. Trimming removed 0 bases from V and 3 bases from J, with 11 bases in between. The CDR3 is 15 residues long. The entire variable domain, with the rest obtained from reference TRBV11-2 and TRBJ1-2, is as follows: EAGVAQSPRYKIIEKRQSVAFWCNPISGHATLYWYQQILGQGPKLLIQFQNNGVVDDSQLPKDRFSAERLKGVDSTLKIQPAKLEDSAVYLCASSLDPTDYYGYTFGSGTRLTVV.

The chain carries TRBV5-6 and TRBJ2-7; the match to TRBD1 covers 8 bases. This CDR3 comprises 17 residues. The germline V gene has CDR1 SGHDT and CDR2 YYEEEE. V shed 5 bases, J shed 4 bases, and the junction held 17 bases outside the gene matches. The CDR3 loop is CASSQGAGGIPRYEQYF. CDR3 coding DNA: TGTGCCAGCAGTCAAGGCGCAGGGGGCATTCCCCGATACGAGCAGTACTTC.

The chain couples TRBV6-6 to TRBJ2-5; 8 nucleotides align to TRBD1. Germline lookup yields CDR1 MNHNY and CDR2 SVGAGI (reference sequence). The V gene end was trimmed by 6 bases and the J gene end by 4 bases; junction bases not matched to a gene: 10. The CDR3 length is 15 residues. This CDR3 reads CASRFSQGAGETQYF. CDR3 sequence (DNA): TGTGCCAGCAGATTTTCCCAGGGGGCGGGAGAGACCCAGTACTTC.